The 20 T cell receptor beta chains below come from one sample, sequenced in a study of cytomegalovirus exposure and HLA in healthy donors. PCR amplification relied on 60 Vbeta primers (plus 13 Jbeta primers). The table came from immunoSEQ multiplex PCR; TCRdb's copy has only in-frame clones and leaves some out. The sample has approximately 190,000 clones; roughly 87% are singletons. The sample consisted of PBMCs. Receptor source: a boy aged 2 to 10 in good health and CMV-seronegative.

The rearrangement uses TRBV15 and TRBJ2-5; D is unclear. The CDR3 extends over 14 amino acids. Germline-derived CDR1 and CDR2 are LNHNV and YYDKDF (reference sequence). The V and J ends lost 0 bases and 4 bases respectively, with 9 bases between them. The CDR3 sequence: CATSRESLRETQYF. The CDR3 DNA is TGTGCCACCAGCAGAGAATCCCTTCGAGAGACCCAGTACTTC.

This rearrangement joins TRBV2 to TRBJ2-7; tentative D call: TRBD1 (5 bases). There are 15 residues in the CDR3. Trimming removed 0 bases from V and 7 bases from J, with 16 bases in between. Germline values: CDR1 SNHLY, CDR2 FYNNEI. The CDR3 DNA reads as TGTGCCAGCAGTGAAGCGCTTCTTAGGGGCGAGGAGCAGTACTTC. Translated: CASSEALLRGEEQYF.

V is TRBV11-2 and J is TRBJ1-1, with D unresolved. This CDR3 has 14 amino acids. Per the germline V gene, CDR1 is SGHAT and CDR2 is FQNNGV. Trimming pared 2 bases from V and 0 bases from J, leaving 7 bases between. DNA of the CDR3: TGTGCCAGCAGCTTAATCCCGGTGAACACTGAAGCTTTCTTT. Residues: CASSLIPVNTEAFF.

This clone appeared once. The genes are TRBV4-1 and TRBJ2-5, with D uncertain. CDR3 size: 14 residues. The germline V and J ends were trimmed by 4 bases and 5 bases, with 14 bases remaining between them. Germline V gene sequence: CDR1 MGHRA, CDR2 YSYEKL. As DNA, the CDR3 is TGCGCCAGCAGCCGCCCGGGTCCCGAGGAGACCCAGTACTTC. Encoded protein: CASSRPGPEETQYF.

J is TRBJ2-1 and V is TRBV15, with 7 bases aligning to TRBD1. J was trimmed by 5 bases and V by 8 bases; bases with no gene match: 12. The CDR3 loop spans 15 amino acids. Germline CDR1 reads LNHNV; CDR2 reads YYDKDF (reference sequence). The CDR3 loop reads CATHRGISFHNEQFF. Written as DNA, the CDR3 is TGTGCCACCCACAGGGGCATATCATTCCACAATGAGCAGTTCTTC.

CDR3 region: CASTQEGISNQPQHF. The CDR3 DNA is TGTGCCAGCACCCAGGAAGGAATTAGCAATCAGCCCCAGCATTTT. This chain joins TRBV6-1 and TRBJ1-5; no firm D call. CDR1 is MNHNS, CDR2 SASEGT, per germline. CDR3 length: 15 residues. V lost 7 bases and J 0 bases, leaving 13 bases between the germline ends.

This clone was observed a few times. This chain links TRBV4-1 with TRBJ1-2, with D uncertain. The CDR3 consists of 16 residues. Trimming took off 4 bases at V and 2 bases at J, with 17 bases between the two ends. Germline V gene lookup returns CDR1 MGHRA and CDR2 YSYEKL. The CDR3 DNA sequence: TGCGCCAGCAGCCCAAAACCTGTTCCAGTGAACTATGGCTACACCTTC. Its translation is CASSPKPVPVNYGYTF.

The chain has TRBV10-1 and TRBJ2-5, with TRBD1 as a possible D gene (6 bases). The DNA end is a closer match to TRBJ2-7, so the J assignment may be wrong. This CDR3 is built from 13 residues. Germline V gene sequence: CDR1 WNHNN, CDR2 SYGVQD (reference sequence). The CDR3 region is CASSDTQGTEQYF. CDR3 DNA sequence: TGCGCCAGCAGTGATACTCAGGGGACCGAGCAGTACTTC.

The chain recombines TRBV28 with TRBJ1-2; D possibly corresponds to TRBD1 (6 bases). V gave up 6 bases and J gave up 4 bases, with 12 bases separating them. From germline, CDR1 is MDHEN and CDR2 SYDVKM. This CDR3 region has 13 residues. DNA for the CDR3: TGTGCCAGCAGGGCCAGCAGGGGCTATGGCTACACCTTC. Translated: CASRASRGYGYTF.

This chain links TRBV19 with TRBJ2-5; perhaps TRBD2 as D (5 bases). Trimming shortened V by 5 bases and J by 5 bases, and 12 bases separated the two germline ends. Germline CDR1 is LNHDA and CDR2 is SQIVND (reference sequence). This CDR3 is built from 13 residues. DNA for the CDR3: TGTGCCAGTAGTTGGCTAGCTGGGGAGACCCAGTACTTC. This sequence encodes CASSWLAGETQYF.

The rearrangement joins TRBV5-1 to TRBJ2-2, with D unresolved. This CDR3 has 15 amino acids. V dropped 0 bases and J dropped 1 base, with 7 bases sitting between them. CDR1 is SGHRS and CDR2 is YFSETQ in the germline V gene. CDR3: CASSLAPGNTGELFF. The CDR3 bases are TGCGCCAGCAGCTTGGCCCCAGGGAACACCGGGGAGCTGTTTTTT.

V gene TRBV6-4 combines with J gene TRBJ2-1; no clear D. The V gene's germline CDR1 is MRHNA and CDR2 SNTAGT. The CDR3 length is 17 residues. Trimming took 6 bases from V and 0 from J, leaving 18 bases between them. CDR3 region: CASREKQFDFSYNEQFF. CDR3 DNA sequence: TGTGCCAGCAGAGAAAAACAATTTGACTTCTCCTACAATGAGCAGTTCTTC.

The chain couples TRBV5-1 to TRBJ2-1; no firm D call. Looked up from germline, CDR1 is SGHRS and CDR2 is YFSETQ. There are 13 residues in the CDR3. V was trimmed by 2 bases and J by 7 bases, leaving 10 bases between them. The chain's CDR3 is CASSFLGANEQFF. The CDR3 nucleotides are TGCGCCAGCAGCTTCCTAGGAGCTAATGAGCAGTTCTTC.

The genes are TRBV7-8 and TRBJ1-1; TRBD1 is a possible D gene (6 bases). CDR3 length equals 16 residues. Germline loops: CDR1 SGHVS, CDR2 FQNEAQ. V shed 5 bases and J shed 1 base, with 17 bases lying between them. In DNA form, the CDR3 reads TGTGCCAGCAGCCCAGGGACAAGAAGGGGGAACACTGAAGCTTTCTTT. Translation: CASSPGTRRGNTEAFF.

The CDR3 loop is CASSLLGGGVGNTEAFF. The CDR3 nucleotides are TGCGCCAGCAGCCTTCTGGGGGGGGGCGTCGGGAACACTGAAGCTTTCTTT. This chain connects TRBV5-1 to TRBJ1-1, with D perhaps matching TRBD1 (6 bases). Trimming stripped 4 bases from V and 1 base from J, with 20 bases between. The CDR3 contains 17 residues. Germline lookup yields CDR1 SGHRS and CDR2 YFSETQ.

As for this clone: A junction boundary mismatches the germline segment, possibly from a read error. The chain is built from TRBV20-1 and TRBJ1-4; possible D gene TRBD1, 5 bases. CDR3 length: 11 amino acids. Germline V gene sequence: CDR1 DFQATT, CDR2 SNEGSKA (reference sequence). The CDR3 bases are TGCAGTGCCAGACAGAATGGAAAACTGTTTTTT. It encodes CSARQNGKLFF.

V and J are TRBV6-6 and TRBJ2-5, with 8 bases matching TRBD1. Germline trimming cut 4 bases from V and 5 bases from J; bases unmatched to any gene: 6. The CDR3 spans 14 residues. CDR1 is MNHNY, CDR2 SVGAGI, per germline (reference sequence). Written as DNA, the CDR3 is TGTGCCAGCAGTTTCTCAGGGGGCAGGGAGACCCAGTACTTC. Its protein is CASSFSGGRETQYF.

The chain employs TRBV2 and TRBJ1-1; weak D call: TRBD1 (5 bases). Looked up from germline, CDR1 is SNHLY and CDR2 is FYNNEI. V was pared by 7 bases and J by 2 bases, with 14 bases between. The CDR3 covers 14 residues. CDR3 nucleotide sequence: TGTGCCAGCATGATCGACAGAACTAACACTGAAGCTTTCTTT. Its protein product is CASMIDRTNTEAFF.

The V and J genes are TRBV5-4 and TRBJ1-1; D is possibly TRBD1 (6 bases). V lost 3 bases and J 1 base, leaving 19 bases between the germline ends. The CDR3 loop spans 17 amino acids. CDR1 is SGHNT and CDR2 is YYREEE in the germline V gene (reference sequence). The CDR3 protein is CASSSGGGGRANTEAFF. In DNA form, the CDR3 reads TGTGCCAGCAGCTCGGGAGGGGGTGGACGGGCGAACACTGAAGCTTTCTTT.

The chain combines TRBV7-9 with TRBJ2-7; 7 bases align to TRBD1. The CDR3 covers 13 residues. Germline V gene lookup returns CDR1 SEHNR and CDR2 FQNEAQ (reference sequence). With 3 bases clipped from V and 2 bases from J, the junction kept 1 base outside the gene matches. The CDR3 nucleotides read TGTGCCAGCAGCTTGGACAGGCCCTACGAGCAGTACTTC. It yields the protein CASSLDRPYEQYF.